This T cell receptor beta chain was captured in a study of blood T cell repertoires in COVID-19. Overall study context: T cells, B-cell-depleted T cells, or PBMCs supplied cDNA or gDNA.

The participants were between roughly 18 and 89 years old and came from 24 US areas. The study assigned cohorts using participant-reported clinical history. Exposed participants encountered a COVID-19 case during the 2 weeks preceding study entry. There are a few counts of this clone. Assay: immunoSEQ multiplex PCR; the TCRdb copy retains only in-frame clones and omits some. The table records 270,000 or so clones, around 90% of them present only once. CDR3 length equals 17 residues. Deletions cut 4 bases from V and 2 bases from J, with 18 bases between. CDR1 and CDR2 from the germline V gene are SEHNR and FQNEAQ (reference sequence).

The source is a man aged 40-50 years who had been exposed to COVID-19. Sequencing input: PBMCs or T cells enriched from blood (not recorded which). The chain employs TRBV7-9 and TRBJ1-3; no clear D. The CDR3 protein is CASSSVAGRNPGNTIYF. The CDR3 nucleotides are TGTGCCAGCAGCTCGGTAGCGGGCCGGAACCCTGGAAACACCATATATTTT.